One and the same sample provided the 12 T cell receptor beta chains below, sequenced in a study of shared clonotypes between healthy human individuals. Here immunoSEQ multiplex PCR was the method, and the copy in TCRdb shows in-frame clones only, minus some. Of some 490,000 clones listed, approximately 84% are singletons. The sample consisted of PBMCs. These receptors were collected from a woman in her thirties or forties in good health. Some clones in this sample may be carry-over from other donors' samples.

This chain connects TRBV28 to TRBJ2-1, with 8 bases lining up with TRBD2. Trimming at V came to 1 base and at J to 3 bases, leaving 2 bases not matched to a gene. The germline V gene encodes CDR1 MDHEN and CDR2 SYDVKM. CDR3 length: 15 amino acids. The CDR3 nucleotides are TGTGCCAGCAGTTTATCGGGGGGGCTCTACAATGAGCAGTTCTTC. Amino acid sequence: CASSLSGGLYNEQFF.

The rearrangement uses TRBV19 and TRBJ2-2; D remains ambiguous. Trimming left V 4 bases short and J 2 bases short, with 8 bases between. Per the germline V gene, CDR1 is LNHDA and CDR2 is SQIVND (reference sequence). This CDR3 is built from 14 residues. CDR3 loop: CASSTQENTGELFF. The DNA of the CDR3 is TGTGCCAGTAGTACCCAGGAAAACACCGGGGAGCTGTTTTTT. The complete variable domain, with remaining parts taken from reference TRBV19 and TRBJ2-2, reads DGGITQSPKYLFRKEGQNVTLSCEQNLNHDAMYWYRQDPGQGLRLIYYSQIVNDFQKGDIAEGYSVSREKKESFPLTVTSAQKNPTAFYLCASSTQENTGELFFGEGSRLTVL.

The chain uses TRBV18 and TRBJ1-5; D gene uncertain. The V end lost 2 bases, the J end lost 5 bases, and 10 bases lay between the germline ends. The CDR3 is 14 residues long. Per the germline V gene, CDR1 is KGHSH and CDR2 is LQKENI. CDR3 loop: CASSPSGRHQPQHF. The CDR3 DNA reads TGTGCCAGCTCACCAAGCGGTAGGCATCAGCCCCAGCATTTT.

The chain joins TRBV20-1 to TRBJ2-2; D unresolved. This CDR3 spans 11 amino acids. Trimming left V 8 bases short and J 6 bases short, with 10 bases between. The germline gives CDR1 DFQATT, CDR2 SNEGSKA (reference sequence). The CDR3 region is CSPKGPGELFF. The CDR3 DNA is TGCAGTCCAAAGGGTCCCGGGGAGCTGTTTTTT.

This clone came up a few times. The chain has TRBV15 and TRBJ2-7; D not certain. Trimming removed 0 bases at V and 4 bases at J, with 7 bases between. This CDR3 is 13 amino acids long. From germline, CDR1 is LNHNV and CDR2 YYDKDF (reference sequence). The CDR3 sequence: CATSRDVGYEQYF. The CDR3 coding sequence is TGTGCCACCAGCAGAGATGTAGGGTACGAGCAGTACTTC. Complete variable domain (other parts from reference TRBV15 and TRBJ2-7): DAMVIQNPRYQVTQFGKPVTLSCSQTLNHNVMYWYQQKSSQAPKLLFHYYDKDFNNEADTPDNFQSRRPNTSFCFLDIRSPGLGDTAMYLCATSRDVGYEQYFGPGTRLTVT.

V is TRBV6-5 and J is TRBJ2-3, with D possibly TRBD2 on 6 matching bases. CDR1 and CDR2 (germline): MNHEY, SVGAGI. The CDR3 is made up of 11 amino acids. Trimming left V 7 bases short and J 6 bases short, with 8 bases between. CDR3 residues: CASTRGDTQYF. CDR3 coding DNA: TGTGCCAGCACACGGGGGGATACGCAGTATTTT.

About this clone itself: One end of the junction does not line up with germline, which may come from a read error. This chain connects TRBV6-5 to TRBJ2-7; D is unclear. The CDR3 sequence is 12 residues long. The germline gives CDR1 MNHEY, CDR2 SVGAGI. The CDR3 reads CAISAGSYEQYF. The CDR3 bases are TGTGCCATCAGTGCCGGATCCTACGAGCAGTACTTC.

V and J are TRBV7-3 and TRBJ2-5, with D uncertain. The CDR3 runs to 13 residues. V lost 5 bases to trimming and J lost 4 bases, with 11 bases between them. CDR1 is SGHTA and CDR2 is FQGTGA in the germline V gene. The CDR3 nucleotides are TGTGCCAGCAGCGTCAGCTCTGGAGAGACCCAGTACTTC. Its protein product is CASSVSSGETQYF. The full variable domain, in which reference TRBV7-3 and TRBJ2-5 provide the parts outside the CDR3, is GAGVSQTPSNKVTEKGKYVELRCDPISGHTALYWYRQSLGQGPEFLIYFQGTGAADDSGLPNDRFFAVRPEGSVSTLKIQRTERGDSAVYLCASSVSSGETQYFGPGTRLLVL.

The genes are TRBV11-2 and TRBJ2-7; a possible D gene is TRBD1 (5 bases). CDR1 and CDR2 (germline): SGHAT, FQNNGV. The CDR3 has 15 amino acids. V dropped 5 bases and J dropped 0 bases, with 14 bases sitting between them. The CDR3 spells CASSHRFKSSYEQYF. Here the CDR3 DNA reads TGTGCCAGCAGCCACAGGTTCAAGAGCTCCTACGAGCAGTACTTC. Combining the CDR3 with reference TRBV11-2 and TRBJ2-7 gives the whole variable domain EAGVAQSPRYKIIEKRQSVAFWCNPISGHATLYWYQQILGQGPKLLIQFQNNGVVDDSQLPKDRFSAERLKGVDSTLKIQPAKLEDSAVYLCASSHRFKSSYEQYFGPGTRLTVT.

The chain couples TRBV6-4 to TRBJ1-2; 7 bases align to TRBD1. The CDR3 runs 13 residues. Losses at the gene ends were 7 bases for V and 8 bases for J; bases not matched to a gene: 10. Germline V gene data show CDR1 as MRHNA and CDR2 as SNTAGT. Here the CDR3 DNA reads TGTGCCAGCAAACAGACAGGGCGGGACGGCTACACCTTC. Protein: CASKQTGRDGYTF.

This chain uses TRBV18 with TRBJ2-1; 8 bases map to TRBD2. This CDR3 comprises 15 residues. Trimming removed 6 bases from V and 5 bases from J; junction bases left unmatched: 9. CDR1 KGHSH and CDR2 LQKENI come from the germline V gene. The CDR3 DNA follows: TGTGCCAGCTCCCCGGGGTTAGCGGGAAACAATGAGCAGTTCTTC. Encoded protein: CASSPGLAGNNEQFF.

As to this clone: In the same sample, other DNA sequences code for this CDR3. The J gene is TRBJ1-5, the V gene TRBV6-5; TRBD1 is a possible D gene (6 bases). Trimming took off 0 bases at V and 5 bases at J, with 8 bases between the two ends. Germline assignment: CDR1 MNHEY and CDR2 SVGAGI. This CDR3 has 14 residues. CDR3 sequence (DNA): TGTGCCAGCAGTTACTCAGGGGGGGATCAGCCCCAGCATTTT. As protein: CASSYSGGDQPQHF.